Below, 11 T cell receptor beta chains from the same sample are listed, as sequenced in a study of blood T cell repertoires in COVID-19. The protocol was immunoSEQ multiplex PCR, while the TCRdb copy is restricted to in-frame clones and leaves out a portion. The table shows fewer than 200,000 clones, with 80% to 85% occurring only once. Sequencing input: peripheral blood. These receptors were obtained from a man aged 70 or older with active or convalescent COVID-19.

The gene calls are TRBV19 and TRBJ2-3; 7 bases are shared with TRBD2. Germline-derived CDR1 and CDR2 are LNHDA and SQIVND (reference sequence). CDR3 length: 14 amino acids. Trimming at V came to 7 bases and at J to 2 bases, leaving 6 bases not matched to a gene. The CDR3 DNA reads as TGTGCCAGTACCCCTAGCGGAGACACAGATACGCAGTATTTT. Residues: CASTPSGDTDTQYF.

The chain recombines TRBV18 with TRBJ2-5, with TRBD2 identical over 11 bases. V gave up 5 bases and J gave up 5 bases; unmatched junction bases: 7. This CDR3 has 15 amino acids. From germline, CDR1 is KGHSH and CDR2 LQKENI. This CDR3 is CASSKTSGAGETQYF. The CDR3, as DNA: TGTGCCAGCTCAAAGACTAGCGGGGCCGGTGAGACCCAGTACTTC.

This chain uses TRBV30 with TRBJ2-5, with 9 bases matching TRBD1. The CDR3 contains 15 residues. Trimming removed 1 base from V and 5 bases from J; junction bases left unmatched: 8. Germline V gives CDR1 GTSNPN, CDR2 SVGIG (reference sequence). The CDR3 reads CAWSAQQGAGETQYF. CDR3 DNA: TGTGCCTGGAGTGCACAACAGGGGGCCGGCGAGACCCAGTACTTC.

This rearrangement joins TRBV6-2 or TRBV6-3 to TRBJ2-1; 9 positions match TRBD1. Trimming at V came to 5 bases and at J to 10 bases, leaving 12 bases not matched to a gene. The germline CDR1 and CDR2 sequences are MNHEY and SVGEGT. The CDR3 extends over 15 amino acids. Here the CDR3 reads CASSPRRDRAWEQFF. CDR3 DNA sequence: TGTGCCAGCAGTCCGCGGCGGGACAGGGCATGGGAGCAGTTCTTC.

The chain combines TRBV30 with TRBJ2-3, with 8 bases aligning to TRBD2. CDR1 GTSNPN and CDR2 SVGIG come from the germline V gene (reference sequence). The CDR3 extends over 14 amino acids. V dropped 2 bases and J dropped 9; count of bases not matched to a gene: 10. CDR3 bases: TGTGCCTGGAGTCAAGACGGGGGGGCGGAGACGCAGTATTTT. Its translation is CAWSQDGGAETQYF.

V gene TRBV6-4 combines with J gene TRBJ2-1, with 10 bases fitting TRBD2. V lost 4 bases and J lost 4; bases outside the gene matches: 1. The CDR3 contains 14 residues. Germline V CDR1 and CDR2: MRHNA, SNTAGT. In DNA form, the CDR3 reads TGTGCCAGCAGTGTAGCGGGGGGATACAATGAGCAGTTCTTC. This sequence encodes CASSVAGGYNEQFF.

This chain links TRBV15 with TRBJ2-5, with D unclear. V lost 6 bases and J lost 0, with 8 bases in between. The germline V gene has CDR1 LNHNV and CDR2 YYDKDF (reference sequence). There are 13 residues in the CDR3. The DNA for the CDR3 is TGTGCCACCAGGAGTATGTACCAAGAGACCCAGTACTTC. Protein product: CATRSMYQETQYF. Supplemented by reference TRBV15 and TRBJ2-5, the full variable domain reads DAMVIQNPRYQVTQFGKPVTLSCSQTLNHNVMYWYQQKSSQAPKLLFHYYDKDFNNEADTPDNFQSRRPNTSFCFLDIRSPGLGDTAMYLCATRSMYQETQYFGPGTRLLVL.

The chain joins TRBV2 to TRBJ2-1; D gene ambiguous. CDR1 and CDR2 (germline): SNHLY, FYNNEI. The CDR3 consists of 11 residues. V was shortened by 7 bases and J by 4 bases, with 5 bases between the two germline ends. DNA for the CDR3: TGTGCCAGCAACGGGTACAATGAGCAGTTCTTC. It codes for CASNGYNEQFF.

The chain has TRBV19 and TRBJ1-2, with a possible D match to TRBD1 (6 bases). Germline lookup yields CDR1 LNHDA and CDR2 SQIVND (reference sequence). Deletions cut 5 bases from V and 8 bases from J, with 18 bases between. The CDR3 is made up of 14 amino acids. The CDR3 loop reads CASSSIYRVGGYTF. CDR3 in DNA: TGTGCCAGTAGTTCTATTTACAGGGTTGGCGGCTACACCTTC.

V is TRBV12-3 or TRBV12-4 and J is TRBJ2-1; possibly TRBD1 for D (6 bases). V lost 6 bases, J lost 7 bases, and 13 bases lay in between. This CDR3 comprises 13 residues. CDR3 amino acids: CASRQLGTNEQFF. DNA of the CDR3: TGTGCCAGCAGACAACTAGGGACAAATGAGCAGTTCTTC.

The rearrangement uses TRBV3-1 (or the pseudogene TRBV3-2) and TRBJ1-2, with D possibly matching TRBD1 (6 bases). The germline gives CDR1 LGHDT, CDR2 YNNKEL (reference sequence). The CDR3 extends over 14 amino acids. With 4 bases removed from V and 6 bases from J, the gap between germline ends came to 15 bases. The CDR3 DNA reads TGTGCCAGCAGCCGAGGGGGTACGTCTCATGGCTACACCTTC. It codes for CASSRGGTSHGYTF.